What follows are 15 T cell receptor beta chains derived from one specimen sequenced in a study of blood T cell repertoires in COVID-19 (dated by TCRdb to 2018 to 2020). Library generation was performed with the immunoSEQ multiplex PCR assay. TCRdb took over this immuneACCESS table, retaining in-frame rearrangements with V and J assigned. Such tables are incomplete; in checked studies, under half of the missing clones stem from an unresolved V gene, and the remainder is unexplained. The sample table lists under 100,000 clones, 80% to 90% of them with a count of one. The ten largest clones take up about 12% of the sample. The sequenced sample was peripheral blood. These receptors all come from a human donor in a cohort sampled during active COVID-19.

This sequence joins TRBV5-5 and TRBJ1-4; tentatively, D is TRBD1 (5 bases). Per the germline V gene, CDR1 is SGHKS and CDR2 is YYEKEE (reference sequence). V lost 5 bases, J lost 7 bases, and 15 bases lay in between. This CDR3 comprises 14 residues. CDR3 loop: CASRGVQYGEKLFF. CDR3 bases: TGTGCCAGCAGAGGGGTGCAGTACGGTGAAAAACTGTTTTTT.

This chain joins TRBV24-1 and TRBJ2-3, with D perhaps TRBD1 (5 bases). This CDR3 region has 13 residues. CDR1 and CDR2 from the germline V gene are KGHDR and SFDVKD. V shed 4 bases and J shed 6 bases, with 10 bases lying between them. DNA for the CDR3: TGTGCCACCAGTGACGGACATTCGGATACGCAGTATTTT. Protein sequence: CATSDGHSDTQYF.

The chain is built from TRBV18 and TRBJ1-1; D gene unclear. Germline V CDR1 and CDR2: KGHSH, LQKENI. The CDR3 is 13 amino acids. The ends were cut back, 4 bases at V and 1 base at J, with 7 bases in the middle. In nucleotides, the CDR3 is TGTGCCAGCTCACTCCAGGCGAACACTGAAGCTTTCTTT. It encodes CASSLQANTEAFF. The variable domain in full, completed from reference TRBV18 and TRBJ1-1, reads NAGVMQNPRHLVRRRGQEARLRCSPMKGHSHVYWYRQLPEEGLKFMVYLQKENIIDESGMPKERFSAEFPKEGPSILRIQQVVRGDSAAYFCASSLQANTEAFFGQGTRLTVV.

This chain joins TRBV28 and TRBJ1-1, with D perhaps TRBD1 (6 bases). The CDR3 has 14 residues. Per germline, CDR1 MDHEN and CDR2 SYDVKM. V dropped 6 bases and J dropped 0 bases, with 11 bases sitting between them. CDR3 amino acids: CASRIGTLNTEAFF. The CDR3 DNA follows: TGTGCCAGCAGGATCGGGACACTGAACACTGAAGCTTTCTTT.

V gene TRBV10-3 combines with J gene TRBJ1-2; D may be TRBD1 (6 bases). V was trimmed by 0 bases and J by 8 bases, leaving 16 bases between them. This CDR3 has 15 residues. Germline lookup yields CDR1 ENHRY and CDR2 SYGVKD. The CDR3 region has the DNA TGTGCCATCAGTGAGTCTGCCTACAGGGAAGGGGGCTACACCTTC. It yields the protein CAISESAYREGGYTF.

This clone was recorded only once. The chain links TRBV2 to TRBJ2-1; 10 bases align to TRBD2. From germline, CDR1 is SNHLY and CDR2 FYNNEI. The CDR3 has 15 residues. With V trimmed by 3 bases and J by 10 bases, 9 bases remained unmatched. As DNA, the CDR3 is TGTGCCAGCAGTGAGTTCAGCGGGGGGGCGGGCGAGCAGTTCTTC. Protein sequence: CASSEFSGGAGEQFF.

The gene calls are TRBV4-3 and TRBJ2-3, with TRBD2 as a possible D gene (6 bases). Deletions cut 4 bases from V and 1 base from J, with 12 bases between. The CDR3 is 15 amino acids. CDR1 is LGHNA, CDR2 YSLEER, per germline. The DNA of the CDR3 is TGCGCCAGCAGCCGAGGAGGGGAAGGCACAGATACGCAGTATTTT. Residues: CASSRGGEGTDTQYF.

The V call is TRBV7-3, the J call TRBJ2-1, with TRBD1 matching over 7 bases. After removal of 4 bases from V and 10 bases from J, the junction contained 4 bases not matched to a gene. The CDR3 runs 12 residues. Per the germline V gene, CDR1 is SGHTA and CDR2 is FQGTGA. CDR3 residues: CASSSQGDEQFF. For the CDR3, the DNA is TGTGCCAGCAGCTCCCAGGGGGACGAGCAGTTCTTC.

This rearrangement joins TRBV9 to TRBJ2-7, with a weak D call TRBD1 (6 bases). CDR1 and CDR2 (germline): SGDLS, YYNGEE. Trimming took 1 base from V and 3 from J, leaving 14 bases between them. This CDR3 has 15 amino acids. DNA of the CDR3: TGTGCCAGCAGCGTACAGCCTCACAGGGACTACGAGCAGTACTTC. This sequence encodes CASSVQPHRDYEQYF.

The rearrangement links TRBV7-9 to TRBJ2-6; the match to TRBD1 covers 10 bases. Germline V gives CDR1 SEHNR, CDR2 FQNEAQ (reference sequence). CDR3 length: 14 residues. The junction had 0 bases not matched to a gene; V was cut back by 8 bases and J by 2 bases. CDR3 in amino acids: CASGTGAGANVLTF. The DNA for the CDR3 is TGTGCCAGCGGGACAGGGGCTGGGGCCAACGTCCTGACTTTC.

A single count supports this clone. V usage is TRBV20-1 and J usage is TRBJ2-5; 11 bases are shared with TRBD2. The J segment lost 2 bases and the V segment lost 3 bases, leaving 2 bases of the junction unmatched. From germline, CDR1 is DFQATT and CDR2 SNEGSKA (reference sequence). The CDR3 sequence is 14 residues long. CDR3 sequence reads: CSASTSGGQETQYF. The CDR3 DNA follows: TGCAGTGCTAGTACTAGCGGGGGACAAGAGACCCAGTACTTC.

This clone was counted once. The chain has TRBV19 and TRBJ1-2; D gene ambiguous. Germline V gene lookup returns CDR1 LNHDA and CDR2 SQIVND (reference sequence). Deletions cut 4 bases from V and 8 bases from J, with 17 bases between. The CDR3 runs to 14 residues. For the CDR3, the DNA is TGTGCCAGTAGTAGCGGACTGCCCCCTGGGGGCTACACCTTC. This gives the protein CASSSGLPPGGYTF.

The gene calls are TRBV20-1 and TRBJ2-7, with D perhaps TRBD1 (5 bases). The germline gives CDR1 DFQATT, CDR2 SNEGSKA (reference sequence). The CDR3 is 15 amino acids. Trimming cost V 3 bases and J 2 bases, with 17 bases left between them. The CDR3 sequence is CSASSLDTFTYEQYF. The CDR3 nucleotides are TGCAGTGCTAGTTCTTTGGACACTTTTACCTACGAGCAGTACTTC.

CDR3 protein: CASSLGQMNTEAFF. CDR3 in DNA: TGTGCCAGCAGCCTGGGACAGATGAACACTGAAGCTTTCTTT. The rearrangement joins TRBV2 to TRBJ1-1; 7 bases align to TRBD1. CDR1 and CDR2 from the germline V gene are SNHLY and FYNNEI. V lost 6 bases, J lost 0 bases, and 4 bases stayed unmatched. This CDR3 has 14 amino acids.

The chain uses TRBV2 and TRBJ1-1; D is undetermined. CDR1 and CDR2 (germline): SNHLY, FYNNEI. CDR3 size: 13 residues. Trimming pared 5 bases from V and 11 bases from J, leaving 18 bases between. DNA for the CDR3: TGTGCCAGCAGTTCGGGTCCCAGCCAGTCTGCTTTCTTT. This codes for CASSSGPSQSAFF.